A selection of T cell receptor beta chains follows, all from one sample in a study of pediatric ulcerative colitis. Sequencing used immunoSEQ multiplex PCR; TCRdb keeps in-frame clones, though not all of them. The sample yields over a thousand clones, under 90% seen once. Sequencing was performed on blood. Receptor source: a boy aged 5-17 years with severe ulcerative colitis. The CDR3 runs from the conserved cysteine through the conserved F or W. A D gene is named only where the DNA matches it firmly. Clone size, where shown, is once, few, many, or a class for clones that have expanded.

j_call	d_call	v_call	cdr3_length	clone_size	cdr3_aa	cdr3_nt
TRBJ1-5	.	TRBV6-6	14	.	CASSYNVLNQPQHF	TGTGCCAGCAGTTACAATGTTCTGAATCAGCCCCAGCATTTT
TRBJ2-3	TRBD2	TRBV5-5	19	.	CASSSWTSGGPRSTDTQYF	TGTGCCAGCAGCTCTTGGACTAGCGGGGGCCCTCGTAGCACAGATACGCAGTATTTT
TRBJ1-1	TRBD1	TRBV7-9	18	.	CASSLLQGVISRNTEAFF	TGTGCCAGCAGCTTACTGCAGGGGGTAATTTCGAGGAACACTGAAGCTTTCTTT
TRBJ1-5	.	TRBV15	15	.	CATSRDGYSNQPQHF	TGTGCCACCAGCAGAGATGGCTATAGCAATCAGCCCCAGCATTTT
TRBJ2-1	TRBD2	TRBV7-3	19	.	CASSLNVGTSGAPRGEQFF	TGTGCCAGCAGCTTAAATGTGGGGACTAGCGGGGCCCCTAGGGGTGAGCAGTTCTTC
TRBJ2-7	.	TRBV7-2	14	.	CASSLAVNGYEQYF	TGTGCCAGCAGCTTAGCGGTTAACGGCTACGAGCAGTACTTC
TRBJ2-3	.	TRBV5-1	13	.	CASSILEEDTQYF	TGCGCCAGCAGCATCCTAGAGGAAGATACGCAGTATTTT
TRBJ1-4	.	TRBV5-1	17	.	CASSSFLTSATNEKLFF	TGCGCCAGCAGCTCGTTCCTGACAAGTGCAACTAATGAAAAACTGTTTTTT
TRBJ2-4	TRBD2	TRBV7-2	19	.	CASSLETSGVLGAKNIQYF	TGTGCCAGCAGCTTAGAAACTAGCGGGGTTCTCGGGGCCAAAAACATTCAGTACTTC
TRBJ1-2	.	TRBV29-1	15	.	CSVPGTDFSNYGYTF	TGCAGCGTCCCCGGGACGGATTTTTCTAACTATGGCTACACCTTC
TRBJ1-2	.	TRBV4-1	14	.	CASSRRADLEGYTF	TGCGCCAGCAGCCGGCGTGCCGACCTGGAGGGCTACACCTTC
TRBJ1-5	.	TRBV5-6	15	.	CASSRRGREDQPQHF	TGTGCCAGCAGCCGGAGGGGACGGGAGGATCAGCCCCAGCATTTT
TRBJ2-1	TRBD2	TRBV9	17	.	CASSVPLAANPRNEQFF	TGTGCCAGCAGCGTACCACTAGCGGCTAATCCTAGGAATGAGCAGTTCTTC
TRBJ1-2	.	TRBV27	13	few	CASSSEGSYGYTF	TGTGCCAGCAGCTCCGAGGGTTCCTATGGCTACACCTTC
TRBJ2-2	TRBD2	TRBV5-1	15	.	CASSPGTSGSGELFF	TGCGCCAGCAGCCCGGGGACTAGCGGGAGCGGGGAGCTGTTTTTT
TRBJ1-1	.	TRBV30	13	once	CAWSVTRDTEAFF	TGTGCCTGGAGTGTAACGAGGGACACTGAAGCTTTCTTT
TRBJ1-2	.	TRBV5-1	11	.	CASSLDRGYTF	TGCGCCAGCAGCTTGGATCGTGGCTACACCTTC
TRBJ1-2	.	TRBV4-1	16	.	CASSPALTEGNYGYTF	TGCGCCAGCAGCCCTGCCTTGACGGAGGGGAACTATGGCTACACCTTC
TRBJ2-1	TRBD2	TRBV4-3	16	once	CASSGRLAGGSHEQFF	TGCGCCAGCAGCGGGCGACTAGCGGGAGGCTCCCATGAGCAGTTCTTC
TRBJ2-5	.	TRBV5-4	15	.	CASSRPGGGRETQYF	TGTGCCAGCAGCCGGCCAGGGGGGGGTAGAGAGACCCAGTACTTC
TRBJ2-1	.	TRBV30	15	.	CAWSGIGHSYNEQFF	TGTGCCTGGAGTGGGATCGGGCATTCCTACAATGAGCAGTTCTTC
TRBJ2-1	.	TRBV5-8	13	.	CASSFLAGLLQFF	TGTGCCAGCAGCTTTTTGGCGGGCCTTTTGCAGTTCTTC
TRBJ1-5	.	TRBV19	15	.	CASSMGGLSNQPQHF	TGTGCCAGTAGTATGGGGGGTCTCAGCAATCAGCCCCAGCATTTT
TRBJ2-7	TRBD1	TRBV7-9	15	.	CASSRDRGNSYEQYF	TGTGCCAGCAGCCGCGACAGGGGAAACTCCTACGAGCAGTACTTC
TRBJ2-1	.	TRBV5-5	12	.	CASSFSSNEQFF	TGTGCCAGCAGCTTTAGCTCCAATGAGCAGTTCTTC
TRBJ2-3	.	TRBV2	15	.	CASSIIGQPTDTQYF	TGTGCCAGCAGTATCATAGGACAGCCAACAGATACGCAGTATTTT
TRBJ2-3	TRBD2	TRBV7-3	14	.	CASILAGEADTQYF	TGTGCCAGCATACTAGCGGGGGAAGCAGATACGCAGTATTTT
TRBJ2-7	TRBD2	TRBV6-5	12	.	CASSRTSDEQYF	TGTGCCAGCAGCCGTACTAGCGACGAGCAGTACTTC
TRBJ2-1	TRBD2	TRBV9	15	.	CASSVAGTSTNEQFF	TGTGCCAGCAGCGTAGCTGGGACTAGCACCAATGAGCAGTTCTTC
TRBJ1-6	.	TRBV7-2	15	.	CASSSDGVGNSPLHF	TGTGCCAGCAGCTCCGACGGGGTTGGGAATTCACCCCTCCACTTT
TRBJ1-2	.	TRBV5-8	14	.	CASSRDTLNYGYTF	TGTGCCAGCAGCCGGGACACCCTTAACTATGGCTACACCTTC
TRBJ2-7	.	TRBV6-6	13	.	CASTPAASGEQYF	TGTGCCAGCACACCCGCGGCTTCGGGCGAGCAGTACTTC
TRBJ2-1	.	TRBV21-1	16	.	CASMLSAGGRVHEQFF	TGTGCCAGCATGCTCTCCGCGGGGGGCCGGGTCCATGAGCAGTTCTTC
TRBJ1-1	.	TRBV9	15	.	CASSLGDGGRTEAFF	TGTGCCAGCAGCCTTGGTGATGGGGGGAGGACTGAAGCTTTCTTT
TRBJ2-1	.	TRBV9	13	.	CASSPRGGGEQFF	TGTGCCAGCAGCCCACGAGGGGGTGGTGAGCAGTTCTTC
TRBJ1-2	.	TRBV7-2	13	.	CASSPDRNYGYTF	TGTGCCAGCAGCCCGGACAGAAACTATGGCTACACCTTC
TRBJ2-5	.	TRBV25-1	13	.	CASSGTVKETQYF	TGTGCCAGCAGTGGGACAGTTAAAGAGACCCAGTACTTC
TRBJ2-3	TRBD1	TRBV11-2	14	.	CASSLGRRTGTQYF	TGTGCCAGCAGCTTGGGACGTAGGACAGGGACGCAGTATTTT
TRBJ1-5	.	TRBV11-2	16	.	CASSSTDRNRNQPQHF	TGTGCCAGCAGCTCGACCGACAGGAACCGGAATCAGCCCCAGCATTTT
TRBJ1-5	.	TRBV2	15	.	CASTGEGAFNQPQHF	TGTGCCAGTACTGGGGAGGGCGCCTTCAATCAGCCCCAGCATTTT
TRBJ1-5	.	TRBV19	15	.	CASSMGGGNNQPQHF	TGTGCCAGTAGTATGGGCGGGGGAAACAATCAGCCCCAGCATTTT
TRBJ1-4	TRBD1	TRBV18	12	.	CASSQDRGKLFF	TGTGCCAGCTCACAGGACAGGGGTAAACTGTTTTTT
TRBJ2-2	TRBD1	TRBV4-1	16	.	CASSQIPGQITGELFF	TGCGCCAGCAGCCAAATTCCGGGACAGATCACCGGGGAGCTGTTTTTT
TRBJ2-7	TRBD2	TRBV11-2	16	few	CASSLERLAGDYEQYF	TGTGCCAGCAGCTTAGAGAGACTAGCGGGGGACTACGAGCAGTACTTC
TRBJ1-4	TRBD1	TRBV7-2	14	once	CASSLGPGGEKLFF	TGTGCCAGCAGCTTAGGGCCAGGGGGTGAAAAACTGTTTTTT
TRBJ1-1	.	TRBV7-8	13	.	CASSPRGNTEAFF	TGTGCCAGCAGCCCCCGGGGGAACACTGAAGCTTTCTTT
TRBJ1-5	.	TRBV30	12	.	CAWRSGNQPQHF	TGTGCCTGGAGGTCGGGGAATCAGCCCCAGCATTTT
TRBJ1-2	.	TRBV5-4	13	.	CASSLLGTYGYTF	TGTGCCAGCAGCTTGTTAGGGACCTATGGCTACACCTTC
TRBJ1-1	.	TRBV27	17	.	CASSLHKSQGMNTEAFF	TGTGCCAGCAGTCTCCATAAATCTCAGGGGATGAACACTGAAGCTTTCTTT
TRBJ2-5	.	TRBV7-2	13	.	CASSFAGGETQYF	TGTGCCAGCAGCTTCGCGGGCGGGGAGACCCAGTACTTC
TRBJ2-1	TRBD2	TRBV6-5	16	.	CASSYQSRGGLNEQFF	TGTGCCAGCAGTTACCAATCCCGCGGGGGGCTCAATGAGCAGTTCTTC
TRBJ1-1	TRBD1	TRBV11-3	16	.	CASSSLDTGGSTEAFF	TGTGCCAGCAGCTCTTTGGATACAGGGGGGAGCACTGAAGCTTTCTTT
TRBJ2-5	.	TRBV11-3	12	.	CASSLNEETQYF	TGTGCCAGCAGCTTAAATGAGGAGACCCAGTACTTC
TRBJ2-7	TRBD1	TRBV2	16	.	CASSAGRTGSYGEQYF	TGTGCCAGCAGCGCCGGCCGGACAGGGTCATACGGCGAGCAGTACTTC
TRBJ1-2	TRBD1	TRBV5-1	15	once	CASSPPQGAWDGYTF	TGCGCCAGCAGCCCCCCTCAGGGGGCTTGGGATGGCTACACCTTC